This TCR beta chain originates from a study of shared clonotypes between healthy human individuals. General study results and limits: Some naive CD4 clonotypes, 4.5% to 5.5%, turned up in common across a handful of donors.

On this clone: Its target is unknown.

J lost 5 bases, V lost 8 bases, and 8 bases had no gene match. The CDR3 sequence is 12 residues long. Germline loops: CDR1 GTSNPN, CDR2 SVGIG (reference sequence). The protocol was immunoSEQ multiplex PCR, while the TCRdb copy is restricted to in-frame clones and leaves out a portion. The sample carries a few million clones, around 90% recorded once. The sample comprised naive CD4+ T cells sorted from blood. As for subset: CD45RA+ positively selected. The TCR originated in a man between 18 and 35 years old in good health. V gene TRBV30 combines with J gene TRBJ1-1, with 7 bases aligning to TRBD1. The CDR3 DNA reads as TGTGCCCAGGCCAGGGGGAGGACTGAAGCTTTCTTT. Its protein product is CAQARGRTEAFF.